Listed here are 32 T cell receptor beta chains from one sample, sequenced in a study of blood T cell repertoires in COVID-19. Here immunoSEQ multiplex PCR was the method, and the copy in TCRdb shows in-frame clones only, minus some. The repertoire holds 95,000 to 150,000 clones, with 80% as singletons. The material sequenced was peripheral blood. These receptors all come from a human donor in a cohort sampled during active COVID-19.

The genes are TRBV5-4 and TRBJ2-1; a possible D gene is TRBD2 (6 bases). Germline values: CDR1 SGHNT, CDR2 YYREEE (reference sequence). The V gene lost 1 base and the J gene lost 7 bases, with 9 bases spanning the gap. CDR3 length equals 13 residues. CDR3 amino acids: CASSLSGANEQFF. CDR3 DNA sequence: TGTGCCAGCAGCTTGTCGGGAGCGAATGAGCAGTTCTTC.

V usage is TRBV9 and J usage is TRBJ1-6; no reliable D call. The CDR3 has 17 residues. Trimming cost V 6 bases and J 8 bases, with 24 bases left between them. Germline V lookup: CDR1 SGDLS, CDR2 YYNGEE. The CDR3 DNA is TGTGCCAGCAACGTTTCCCAGAGGAATCGGTCGCATTCACCCCTCCACTTT. Translated, it gives CASNVSQRNRSHSPLHF.

V is TRBV27 and J is TRBJ1-2; possibly TRBD1 for D (6 bases). This CDR3 region has 15 residues. With 2 bases removed from V and 2 bases from J, the gap between germline ends came to 12 bases. Per the germline V gene, CDR1 is MNHEY and CDR2 is SMNVEV (reference sequence). The CDR3 loop is CASSLGQGINYGYTF. In nucleotides, the CDR3 is TGTGCCAGCAGTTTAGGTCAGGGGATCAACTATGGCTACACCTTC.

The genes are TRBV11-2 and TRBJ1-3; TRBD1 agrees at 9 bases. V lost 5 bases and J lost 3; bases outside the gene matches: 11. Germline assignment: CDR1 SGHAT and CDR2 FQNNGV. This CDR3 region has 17 residues. The CDR3 loop reads CASSQEKQGAIGNTIYF. CDR3 sequence (DNA): TGTGCCAGCAGCCAGGAGAAACAGGGGGCAATTGGAAACACCATATATTTT.

The chain is built from TRBV18 and TRBJ2-5; 11 nucleotides agree with TRBD2. This CDR3 contains 15 residues. V was pared by 2 bases and J by 3 bases, with 2 bases of the junction left unmatched. The germline gives CDR1 KGHSH, CDR2 LQKENI. CDR3 sequence (DNA): TGTGCCAGCTCACCAGCGACTAGCGGGGAAGAGACCCAGTACTTC. This translates into CASSPATSGEETQYF.

The chain recombines TRBV15 with TRBJ2-1, with TRBD2 as a possible D gene (5 bases). CDR1 and CDR2 from the germline V gene are LNHNV and YYDKDF (reference sequence). Trimming shortened V by 5 bases and J by 0 bases, and 14 bases separated the two germline ends. The CDR3 contains 16 residues. CDR3: CATSGPGNPSYNEQFF. In DNA form, the CDR3 reads TGTGCCACCAGCGGCCCCGGGAACCCCTCCTACAATGAGCAGTTCTTC.

The chain is built from TRBV5-1 and TRBJ2-2, with 9 bases that match TRBD1. Germline V gene lookup returns CDR1 SGHRS and CDR2 YFSETQ. The CDR3 is 16 amino acids. V lost 1 base to trimming and J lost 1 base; unmatched junction nucleotides: 2. The chain's CDR3 is CASSLQGQGNTGELFF. CDR3 coding DNA: TGCGCCAGCAGCTTGCAGGGACAGGGGAACACCGGGGAGCTGTTTTTT.

The V and J genes are TRBV4-3 and TRBJ1-2; tentatively, D is TRBD1 (6 bases). Looked up from germline, CDR1 is LGHNA and CDR2 is YSLEER. The CDR3 has 14 amino acids. Trimming pared 0 bases from V and 4 bases from J, leaving 9 bases between. The CDR3 sequence: CASSQETGPYGYTF. The CDR3 region has the DNA TGCGCCAGCAGCCAAGAGACAGGACCCTATGGCTACACCTTC.

The chain uses TRBV7-2 and TRBJ1-4; 9 bases are shared with TRBD1. CDR3 size: 16 residues. The germline V gene encodes CDR1 SGHTA and CDR2 FQGNSA. V trimming: 5 bases; J trimming: 5 bases; junction bases outside the gene matches: 9. CDR3: CASSPFSGTGNEKLFF. As DNA, the CDR3 is TGTGCCAGCAGCCCCTTTAGCGGGACAGGGAATGAAAAACTGTTTTTT.

The chain has TRBV6-5 and TRBJ1-1; D is unclear. The CDR3 length is 14 residues. CDR1 and CDR2 from the germline V gene are MNHEY and SVGAGI. Trimming removed 8 bases from V and 1 base from J, with 14 bases in between. CDR3 region: CASRDGSTNTEAFF. CDR3 DNA: TGTGCCAGCCGCGATGGGAGTACGAACACTGAAGCTTTCTTT.

The chain employs TRBV27 and TRBJ2-1; 8 nucleotides align to TRBD1. CDR1 MNHEY and CDR2 SMNVEV come from the germline V gene (reference sequence). Germline trimming cut 6 bases from V and 2 bases from J; bases unmatched to any gene: 3. This CDR3 region has 14 residues. DNA of the CDR3: TGTGCCAGCAGAGGACAGGGCCCCTACAATGAGCAGTTCTTC. It codes for CASRGQGPYNEQFF.

This clone was counted ten times or more. V gene TRBV6-4 combines with J gene TRBJ2-1, with TRBD2 matching over 16 bases. This CDR3 comprises 17 residues. Trimming removed 0 bases from V and 9 bases from J; junction bases left unmatched: 5. CDR1 is MRHNA and CDR2 is SNTAGT in the germline V gene. CDR3 protein: CASSDSGLAGGSREQFF. Here the CDR3 DNA reads TGTGCCAGCAGTGACTCGGGACTAGCGGGAGGGTCGCGTGAGCAGTTCTTC.

V gene TRBV7-8 combines with J gene TRBJ2-7; TRBD2 agrees at 10 bases. Per germline, CDR1 SGHVS and CDR2 FQNEAQ. This CDR3 spans 15 amino acids. Losses at the gene ends were 5 bases for V and 2 bases for J; bases not matched to a gene: 6. CDR3 in DNA: TGTGCCAGCAGCCCTAGCGGGAGTGCGACCTACGAGCAGTACTTC. It yields the protein CASSPSGSATYEQYF.

CDR3 amino acids: CASSRLAGVYNEQFF. DNA for the CDR3: TGTGCCAGCAGCCGACTAGCGGGAGTATACAATGAGCAGTTCTTC. The chain employs TRBV14 and TRBJ2-1; TRBD2 aligns across 12 bases. J was trimmed by 4 bases and V by 4 bases; bases with no gene match: 2. Germline-derived CDR1 and CDR2 are SGHDN and FVKESK. The length of the CDR3 is 15 residues.

This clone appeared a few times. CDR3 sequence (DNA): TGCGCCAGCAGACGTGGACAGGGGAGTACAGATACGCAGTATTTT. Translating it yields CASRRGQGSTDTQYF. This chain links TRBV4-1 with TRBJ2-3, with 9 bases aligning to TRBD1. Per germline, CDR1 MGHRA and CDR2 YSYEKL. V shed 6 bases and J 3 bases; nucleotides not matched to a gene: 7. This CDR3 has 15 residues.

V gene TRBV3-1 (or the pseudogene TRBV3-2) combines with J gene TRBJ1-2, with D unclear. CDR3 length: 13 amino acids. The germline V gene has CDR1 LGHDT and CDR2 YNNKEL (reference sequence). V was clipped by 3 bases and J by 5 bases, with 10 bases between them. The DNA for the CDR3 is TGTGCCAGCAGCCACGACTCTCCTTATGGCTACACCTTC. It encodes CASSHDSPYGYTF.

The rearrangement joins TRBV6-5 to TRBJ2-3, with TRBD2 matching 7 bases. The ends lost 5 bases at V and 2 bases at J; junction bases unmatched: 7. CDR1 MNHEY and CDR2 SVGAGI come from the germline V gene. The CDR3 runs 15 residues. CDR3 bases: TGTGCCAGCAGTACGAGCGGGGCCCCCACAGATACGCAGTATTTT. Its protein product is CASSTSGAPTDTQYF.

The chain is built from TRBV30 and TRBJ1-1; D is undetermined. V shed 1 base and J shed 5 bases, with 11 bases lying between them. Germline V CDR1 and CDR2: GTSNPN, SVGIG (reference sequence). The CDR3 covers 13 residues. The CDR3: CAWSDSPGTEAFF. CDR3 DNA sequence: TGTGCCTGGAGTGACAGTCCTGGGACTGAAGCTTTCTTT. Full variable domain (remainder filled in from reference TRBV30 and TRBJ1-1): SQTIHQWPATLVQPVGSPLSLECTVEGTSNPNLYWYRQAAGRGLQLLFYSVGIGQISSEVPQNLSASRPQDRQFILSSKKLLLSDSGFYLCAWSDSPGTEAFFGQGTRLTVV.

The J gene is TRBJ2-7, the V gene TRBV15, with 7 nucleotides matching TRBD2. Germline CDR1 and CDR2: LNHNV and YYDKDF (reference sequence). The CDR3 is made up of 18 amino acids. V was clipped by 3 bases and J by 2 bases; unmatched bases: 16. The CDR3 DNA is TGTGCCACCAGCAGGGAATACGTGTGGGGACGGGGGGCCTACGAGCAGTACTTC. Its translation: CATSREYVWGRGAYEQYF. Full variable domain (missing parts from reference TRBV15 and TRBJ2-7): DAMVIQNPRYQVTQFGKPVTLSCSQTLNHNVMYWYQQKSSQAPKLLFHYYDKDFNNEADTPDNFQSRRPNTSFCFLDIRSPGLGDTAMYLCATSREYVWGRGAYEQYFGPGTRLTVT.

The chain combines TRBV18 with TRBJ2-1; 7 bases match TRBD2. The CDR3 is 16 amino acids. The junction had 5 bases not matched to a gene; V was cut back by 1 base and J by 2 bases. The V gene's germline CDR1 is KGHSH and CDR2 LQKENI. The CDR3 sequence: CASSPRASGTYNEQFF. CDR3 DNA sequence: TGTGCCAGCTCACCACGTGCTAGCGGAACCTACAATGAGCAGTTCTTC.

In its sample, this clone was seen many times. The rearrangement uses TRBV11-3 and TRBJ2-7; D is perhaps TRBD2 (6 bases). This CDR3 contains 15 residues. Germline V gene lookup returns CDR1 SGHNT and CDR2 YENEEA. With 5 bases removed from V and 7 bases from J, the gap between germline ends came to 21 bases. CDR3 sequence reads: CASSITSVPGTEQYF. As DNA, the CDR3 is TGTGCCAGCAGCATAACTTCAGTCCCCGGGACTGAGCAGTACTTC.

This chain uses TRBV5-1 with TRBJ2-5, with 9 positions matching TRBD1. The CDR3 is 14 amino acids. V shed 4 bases and J 2 bases; nucleotides not matched to a gene: 3. The germline gives CDR1 SGHRS, CDR2 YFSETQ. Written as DNA, the CDR3 is TGCGCCAGCAGCCTGACAGGGGGGCAAGAGACCCAGTACTTC. This sequence encodes CASSLTGGQETQYF.

V gene TRBV4-2 combines with J gene TRBJ2-5; 9 nucleotides align to TRBD2. Germline CDR1 and CDR2: LGHNA and YNFKEQ. With V trimmed by 0 bases and J by 9 bases, 5 bases remained unmatched. The CDR3 totals 14 residues. DNA for the CDR3: TGTGCCAGCAGCCAAGATTCGAGACTAGCGGCCCAGTACTTC. Amino acid sequence: CASSQDSRLAAQYF.

This clone was counted once. Here the CDR3 reads CASSLQGYEQFF. DNA of the CDR3: TGCGCCAGCAGCTTACAGGGCTATGAGCAGTTCTTC. The chain recombines TRBV5-1 with TRBJ2-1, with TRBD1 as a possible D gene (6 bases). Germline CDR1 and CDR2: SGHRS and YFSETQ. The CDR3 totals 12 residues. Trimming removed 2 bases at V and 8 bases at J, with 8 bases between.

The chain employs TRBV7-2 and TRBJ2-6; D is uncertain. V gave up 1 base and J gave up 4 bases, with 8 bases separating them. From germline, CDR1 is SGHTA and CDR2 FQGNSA. This CDR3 comprises 15 residues. The CDR3 region is CASSLVQSGANVLTF. Here the CDR3 DNA reads TGTGCCAGCAGCTTAGTACAGTCCGGGGCCAACGTCCTGACTTTC.

The chain links TRBV19 to TRBJ2-5, with TRBD2 identical over 7 bases. From germline, CDR1 is LNHDA and CDR2 SQIVND (reference sequence). The CDR3 extends over 11 amino acids. V lost 10 bases, J lost 1 base, and 0 bases stayed unmatched. In nucleotides, the CDR3 is TGTGCCACGGGGGGCCAAGAGACCCAGTACTTC. Translated, it gives CATGGQETQYF. The variable domain in full, with the rest retrieved from reference TRBV19 and TRBJ2-5, is DGGITQSPKYLFRKEGQNVTLSCEQNLNHDAMYWYRQDPGQGLRLIYYSQIVNDFQKGDIAEGYSVSREKKESFPLTVTSAQKNPTAFYLCATGGQETQYFGPGTRLLVL.

The chain uses TRBV6-4 and TRBJ2-5, with 7 bases identical to TRBD2. The CDR3 runs to 13 residues. With V trimmed by 6 bases and J by 4 bases, 5 bases remained unmatched. From germline, CDR1 is MRHNA and CDR2 SNTAGT. In DNA form, the CDR3 reads TGTGCCAGCAGCCCCATAGCGGGAGAGACCCAGTACTTC. As protein: CASSPIAGETQYF.

The chain has TRBV5-1 and TRBJ2-5; D might be TRBD2 (6 bases). Trimming pared 1 base from V and 5 bases from J, leaving 15 bases between. This CDR3 is built from 15 residues. CDR1 and CDR2 (germline): SGHRS, YFSETQ. CDR3: CASSLYPGVGETQYF. In nucleotides, the CDR3 is TGCGCCAGCAGCTTGTACCCGGGAGTAGGGGAGACCCAGTACTTC.

V gene TRBV7-9 combines with J gene TRBJ1-1; 9 bases match TRBD1. V lost 5 bases and J lost 6; bases outside the gene matches: 10. The germline V gene has CDR1 SEHNR and CDR2 FQNEAQ (reference sequence). This CDR3 has 15 amino acids. The CDR3 region has the DNA TGTGCCAGCAGCCCAGGACAGGGGAATTTGGCTGAAGCTTTCTTT. It yields the protein CASSPGQGNLAEAFF.

This sequence joins TRBV5-1 and TRBJ2-4; the D is unclear. There are 15 residues in the CDR3. CDR1 is SGHRS and CDR2 is YFSETQ in the germline V gene. V was pared by 0 bases and J by 0 bases, with 7 bases between. CDR3 loop: CASSLDPLAKNIQYF. CDR3 sequence (DNA): TGCGCCAGCAGCTTGGATCCCCTAGCCAAAAACATTCAGTACTTC.

The chain combines TRBV28 with TRBJ1-6, with D unresolved. Per germline, CDR1 MDHEN and CDR2 SYDVKM. V lost 6 bases and J lost 6, with 12 bases in between. The CDR3 is 14 residues long. In DNA form, the CDR3 reads TGTGCCAGCAGAACATCCGGGGTTAATTCACCCCTCCACTTT. Protein product: CASRTSGVNSPLHF.

This rearrangement joins TRBV19 to TRBJ2-1; D perhaps matches TRBD1 (5 bases). The CDR3 sequence is 15 residues long. Germline CDR1 reads LNHDA; CDR2 reads SQIVND (reference sequence). Trimming cost V 3 bases and J 1 base, with 10 bases left between them. CDR3 bases: TGTGCCAGTAGTATTTGGGGCGAATCCTACAATGAGCAGTTCTTC. Amino acids: CASSIWGESYNEQFF.